One and the same sample provided the 5 T cell receptor beta chains below, sequenced in a study of PD-L1 blockade in urothelial cancer. Profiled with immunoSEQ multiplex PCR; TCRdb holds only in-frame clones, not every one. The sample lists 80,000 to 100,000 clones; 82% were seen once. The material sequenced was PBMCs, taken around atezolizumab (anti-PD-L1) treatment. These receptors were collected from a man between 65 and 79 years old with urothelial cancer.

V gene TRBV7-9 combines with J gene TRBJ2-6, with D maybe TRBD2 (5 bases). Deletions cut 3 bases from V and 0 bases from J, with 12 bases between. CDR1 and CDR2 (germline): SEHNR, FQNEAQ (reference sequence). The CDR3 is made up of 17 amino acids. CDR3 in amino acids: CASSFVGVPSGANVLTF. The CDR3 DNA reads as TGTGCCAGCAGCTTCGTCGGGGTCCCCTCTGGGGCCAACGTCCTGACTTTC.

V and J are TRBV5-4 and TRBJ1-4; perhaps TRBD1 as D (6 bases). CDR3 length equals 16 residues. The V end lost 4 bases, the J end lost 2 bases, and 15 bases lay between the germline ends. Germline values: CDR1 SGHNT, CDR2 YYREEE (reference sequence). The CDR3 DNA reads as TGTGCCAGCAGCCCCGAGCCAGGGGACACTAATGAAAAACTGTTTTTT. It specifies CASSPEPGDTNEKLFF.

This clone has just one count. One junction end disagrees with the germline gene, perhaps due to a read error. The chain employs TRBV11-1 and TRBJ2-7; 9 nucleotides match TRBD1. CDR1 and CDR2 (germline): SGHAT, FQDESV (reference sequence). CDR3 size: 13 residues. CDR3 DNA sequence: TGTGCCAGCAGCTTAGACGCCCGGGACAGGGTGACGTTC. This sequence encodes CASSLDARDRVTF.

This clone was picked up a small number of times. The chain has TRBV7-9 and TRBJ2-2; D is possibly TRBD1 (5 bases). Germline CDR1 SEHNR, CDR2 FQNEAQ (reference sequence). Trimming pared 5 bases from V and 5 bases from J, leaving 12 bases between. The CDR3 is 14 residues long. The CDR3 spells CASSPEGVTGELFF. CDR3 bases: TGTGCCAGCAGCCCGGAAGGGGTTACCGGGGAGCTGTTTTTT. The whole variable domain, remainder taken from reference TRBV7-9 and TRBJ2-2, is DTGVSQNPRHKITKRGQNVTFRCDPISEHNRLYWYRQTLGQGPEFLTYFQNEAQLEKSRLLSDRFSAERPKGSFSTLEIQRTEQGDSAMYLCASSPEGVTGELFFGEGSRLTVL.

The V call is TRBV6-6, the J call TRBJ1-3; D perhaps matches TRBD1 (5 bases). V shed 2 bases and J shed 8 bases, with 13 bases lying between them. The CDR3 spans 14 residues. From germline, CDR1 is MNHNY and CDR2 SVGAGI (reference sequence). This chain's CDR3 is CASSYRDGGDTIYF. DNA for the CDR3: TGTGCCAGCAGTTACAGGGACGGCGGGGACACCATATATTTT.